The present entry profiles one T cell receptor beta chain with its context. The sample belongs to a study of blood T cell repertoires in COVID-19. Overall study: Acute and convalescent COVID-19 samples came from the United States, Italy and Spain. PBMCs, B-cell-depleted T cells, or T cells were the source of the cDNA or gDNA that made up the material.

Looked up from germline, CDR1 is SGHRS and CDR2 is YFSETQ. The ends were cut back, 0 bases at V and 1 base at J, with 11 bases in the middle. The CDR3 loop spans 15 amino acids. As originally analysed: Researchers report that nucleated cell counts were estimated from reference gene primer amplification. The repertoire was sequenced with immunoSEQ multiplex PCR; TCRdb's copy has only in-frame clones and lacks some. The DNA was the basis for D and trimming; V, J and clone size are from that table. The data contain 100,000 to 150,000 clones, around 81% of them singletons. The TCR originated in a man aged 35 to 55 with active or convalescent COVID-19. The chain employs TRBV5-1 and TRBJ2-7, with D possibly matching TRBD2 (6 bases). Sequenced material: peripheral blood. The CDR3 here is CASSLEAGRSYEQYF. The CDR3, as DNA: TGCGCCAGCAGCTTGGAGGCAGGGAGGTCCTACGAGCAGTACTTC.